One and the same sample provided the 7 T cell receptor beta chains below, sequenced in a study of T cell responses to AZD1222 COVID-19 vaccine. Assay: immunoSEQ multiplex PCR; the TCRdb copy retains only in-frame clones and omits some. The data contain around 100,000 clones, approximately 87% of them singletons. Here the sequenced sample was peripheral blood, taken on day 0 of AZD1222 vaccination. These receptors all stem from an adult in good health.

The chain joins TRBV6-5 to TRBJ1-5; a possible D gene is TRBD1 (6 bases). The V gene lost 5 bases and the J gene lost 5 bases, with 10 bases spanning the gap. CDR1 is MNHEY and CDR2 is SVGAGI in the germline V gene. The CDR3 sequence is 13 residues long. The chain's CDR3 is CASSRQEDQPQHF. Written as DNA, the CDR3 is TGTGCCAGCAGTAGACAGGAGGATCAGCCCCAGCATTTT.

The chain employs TRBV11-2 and TRBJ1-1; D is perhaps TRBD1 (6 bases). The CDR3 consists of 15 residues. The germline CDR1 and CDR2 sequences are SGHAT and FQNNGV. V dropped 1 base and J dropped 1 base, with 10 bases sitting between them. The DNA of the CDR3 is TGTGCCAGCAGCTTAGCTAGGGACAAGAACACTGAAGCTTTCTTT. Residues: CASSLARDKNTEAFF. Variable domain in full (rest from reference TRBV11-2 and TRBJ1-1): EAGVAQSPRYKIIEKRQSVAFWCNPISGHATLYWYQQILGQGPKLLIQFQNNGVVDDSQLPKDRFSAERLKGVDSTLKIQPAKLEDSAVYLCASSLARDKNTEAFFGQGTRLTVV.

In nucleotides, the CDR3 is TGTGCTAGTGGTTTCCCCTGGACAGGGGCAAACACCATATATTTT. It is translated as CASGFPWTGANTIYF. The V call is TRBV12-5, the J call TRBJ1-3; 9 bases agree with TRBD1. The junction had 6 bases not matched to a gene; V was cut back by 3 bases and J by 6 bases. Per germline, CDR1 LGHNT and CDR2 FRNRAP. The CDR3 consists of 15 residues.

For the CDR3, the DNA is TGTGCCATCAGTACTTCCGGGACAGGGGATTTAGGATACTATGGCTACACCTTC. Translating it yields CAISTSGTGDLGYYGYTF. V gene TRBV10-3 combines with J gene TRBJ1-2, with 10 bases aligning to TRBD1. Germline CDR1 and CDR2: ENHRY and SYGVKD. Trimming cost V 5 bases and J 3 bases; bases outside gene matches: 15. The length of the CDR3 is 18 residues.

CDR3: CASSLEGRLNSPLHF. For the CDR3, the DNA is TGTGCCAGCAGCTTAGAGGGCAGGCTGAATTCACCCCTCCACTTT. V is TRBV11-3 and J is TRBJ1-6; D is undetermined. The CDR3 loop spans 15 amino acids. The germline CDR1 and CDR2 sequences are SGHNT and YENEEA. V was clipped by 0 bases and J by 7 bases, with 10 bases between them.

CDR3 bases: TGTGCCACCAGCCCTTCCCCCGACAGGGGAGGCTATGGCTACACCTTC. Protein: CATSPSPDRGGYGYTF. The rearrangement links TRBV15 to TRBJ1-2; 8 bases map to TRBD1. The CDR3 totals 16 residues. Germline CDR1 LNHNV, CDR2 YYDKDF (reference sequence). Trimming at V came to 5 bases and at J to 4 bases, leaving 12 bases not matched to a gene. Full variable domain (outside the CDR3, taken from reference TRBV15 and TRBJ1-2): DAMVIQNPRYQVTQFGKPVTLSCSQTLNHNVMYWYQQKSSQAPKLLFHYYDKDFNNEADTPDNFQSRRPNTSFCFLDIRSPGLGDTAMYLCATSPSPDRGGYGYTFGSGTRLTVV.

This clone was counted between two and nine times. The chain links TRBV6-5 to TRBJ2-7, with TRBD1 identical over 7 bases. CDR1 and CDR2 (germline): MNHEY, SVGAGI. Unmatched junction bases numbered 2, after V lost 6 bases and J lost 3 bases. The CDR3 is 12 amino acids. CDR3 DNA sequence: TGTGCCAGCAGGGGGACAGACTACGAGCAGTACTTC. This codes for CASRGTDYEQYF.